These 21 T cell receptor beta chains share one sample of origin, sequenced in a study of tumor-infiltrating lymphocytes in primary liver carcinoma (dated by TCRdb to 2016 to 2017). Instrument used: Illumina HiSeq 2500. TCRbeta-specific cDNA was reverse-transcribed from 500 ng total RNA using a constant-region primer and ProtoScript II reverse transcriptase. Construction of the TCRbeta libraries relied on three nested rounds of multiplex PCR, following a slightly modified ARM-PCR procedure. Each of the first two PCR rounds ran for about 10 cycles and used multiplex TRBV1-TRBV30 forward primers together with a Cbeta reverse primer. The public reads were reprocessed in TCRdb via fastp at Q25 and MiXCR, keeping in-frame beta chains. One record per CDR3 amino acid sequence lists the most common genes and DNA. The sample table lists approximately 74,000 distinct CDR3 sequences, 71% of them with a count of one. Roughly an eighth of the sample belongs to the ten largest clones.

Without any cell sorting, total RNA and DNA were extracted together from around 20-30 mg of bulk tissue using the AllPrep DNA/RNA mini kit. The sample was liver tumor tissue from sampling region 4. The cell subset or site label of this sample denotes: tumor region T4, right-lateral pole. The receptors here all came from a woman aged 60 to 75 with primary liver carcinoma and hepatitis B virus infection.

Worth noting for this clonotype: Since the CDR3 does not end with the conserved phenylalanine or tryptophan, this likely comes from a read error. Because the CDR3's place on the DNA is in doubt, the DNA is left out and the CDR3 is given as listed by TCRdb. This chain links TRBV11-3 with TRBJ2-1; the D segment call TRBD2 is taken from the table without a DNA check. Germline CDR1 SGHNT, CDR2 YENEEA. The CDR3 is 15 amino acids long, termini counted. This chain's CDR3 is CASGLGTSGKLEQSL.

V gene TRBV28 combines with J gene TRBJ2-6; D not certain. The CDR3 is made up of 13 amino acids. Germline assignment: CDR1 MDHEN and CDR2 SYDVKM. With 8 bases removed from V and 0 bases from J, the gap between germline ends came to 5 bases. This chain's CDR3 is CASLRSGANVLTF. The DNA of the CDR3 is TGTGCCAGCCTGCGCTCTGGGGCCAACGTCCTGACTTTC.

The chain uses TRBV12-3 or TRBV12-4 and TRBJ2-1, with 8 nucleotides matching TRBD2. Judging by the DNA end, TRBJ2-7 fits better; the J call may be wrong. The CDR3 has 16 amino acids. The CDR3 protein is CATSSPGGCPLNEQYF. The CDR3, as DNA: TGTGCCACCTCCTCCCCGGGAGGGTGCCCATTGAATGAGCAGTACTTC.

For this clonotype: One junction end does not reproduce the germline sequence, and a read error may be involved. The chain couples TRBV5-4 to TRBJ2-7, with D maybe TRBD2 (6 bases). CDR1 and CDR2 (germline): SGHNT, YYREEE (reference sequence). The CDR3 has 14 amino acids. Written as DNA, the CDR3 is TGCCCCATCAGCGCGGGAAGGGTACCCTACGAGCAGTACTTC. Protein product: CPISAGRVPYEQYF.

This clonotype has ten or more counts. The gene calls are TRBV5-4 and TRBJ2-7; D unresolved. CDR1 and CDR2 from the germline V gene are SGHNT and YYREEE (reference sequence). The V end was cut by 0 bases, the J end by 3 bases, with 7 bases between. This CDR3 has 13 residues. CDR3 sequence reads: CASSLDGNYEQYF. CDR3 nucleotide sequence: TGTGCCAGCAGCTTGGATGGGAACTACGAGCAGTACTTC.

Worth noting for this clonotype: A read error may account for a junction end that differs from germline. The chain has TRBV13 and TRBJ2-1, with D unresolved. CDR1 PRHDT and CDR2 FYEKMQ come from the germline V gene (reference sequence). CDR3 length: 14 amino acids. DNA of the CDR3: TGTACCAGCAGCCAGTGGAAGACGGCCTACGAGCAGTTCTTC. It is translated as CTSSQWKTAYEQFF. The full variable domain, in which reference TRBV13 and TRBJ2-1 provide the parts outside the CDR3, is AAGVIQSPRHLIKEKRETATLKCYPIPRHDTVYWYQQGPGQDPQFLISFYEKMQSDKGSIPDRFSAQQFSDYHSELNMSSLELGDSALYFCTSSQWKTAYEQFFGPGTRLTVL.

This clonotype was seen many times. The CDR3 region has the DNA TGCGCCAGCAGCCCTTGGACAGATTACAATGAGCAGTTCTTC. Translating it yields CASSPWTDYNEQFF. This chain joins TRBV5-1 and TRBJ2-1; the D gene is possibly TRBD1 (6 bases). The V gene's germline CDR1 is SGHRS and CDR2 YFSETQ. The V and J ends lost 4 bases and 4 bases respectively, with 12 bases between them. The CDR3 has 14 amino acids.

Comments on this clonotype: Relative to the germline gene, one junction end is altered; a read error may explain this. This sequence joins TRBV12-3 or TRBV12-4 and TRBJ1-4, with D hard to call. The CDR3 length is 17 residues. The CDR3 loop is CAGSLENRSDSNEKLFF. CDR3 nucleotide sequence: TGTGCCGGCAGTTTAGAGAATCGGAGCGATAGTAATGAAAAACTGTTTTTT.

In regard to this clonotype: One end of the junction does not line up with germline, which may come from a read error. This chain uses TRBV12-3 or TRBV12-4 with TRBJ1-1, with D possibly being TRBD1 (5 bases). The CDR3 loop spans 13 amino acids. The CDR3 protein is CASNNRQNTEAFF. The DNA for the CDR3 is TGTGCCAGCAACAACAGACAGAACACTGAAGCGTTCTTT.

This clonotype appeared many times. This chain joins TRBV6-5 and TRBJ2-3; the match to TRBD2 covers 14 bases. Germline V CDR1 and CDR2: MNHEY, SVGAGI. This CDR3 is 21 amino acids long. The V segment lost 2 bases and the J segment 2 bases; nucleotides outside the gene matches: 15. CDR3 bases: TGTGCCAGCAGTTACCTAGAGTCCGGGACTAGCGGGAGCGGGGACACAGATACGCAGTATTTT. It translates to CASSYLESGTSGSGDTDTQYF.

This clonotype was recorded at least ten times. The chain links TRBV7-8 to TRBJ2-1; TRBD2 matches 13 bases. The CDR3 runs to 16 residues. The trim removed 1 base at V and 6 bases at J, leaving 3 bases unmatched. The germline CDR1 and CDR2 sequences are SGHVS and FQNEAQ. Here the CDR3 DNA reads TGTGCCAGCAGCTTAGTTGGGACTAGCGGGACCAATGAGCAGTTCTTC. It translates to CASSLVGTSGTNEQFF.

As to this clonotype: At one end the junction does not follow the germline gene, possibly because of a read error. The rearrangement joins TRBV11-2 to TRBJ1-3; possible D gene TRBD1, 6 bases. The CDR3 consists of 19 residues. Looked up from germline, CDR1 is SGHAT and CDR2 is FQNNGV. The CDR3 spells CASSSHPDRGAYSGDTIYF. The CDR3 DNA is TGTGCCAGCAGCTCACACCCGGACAGAGGAGCGTACTCTGGAGACACCATATATTTT.

Concerning this clonotype: Germline and junction disagree at one end, which may indicate a read error. The chain employs TRBV29-1 and TRBJ2-1; TRBD2 agrees at 13 bases. This CDR3 region has 14 residues. Germline CDR1 reads SQVTM; CDR2 reads ANQGSEA. The CDR3 loop is CSVGLAGVYNEQFF. In DNA, the CDR3 is TGCAGTGTTGGACTAGCGGGGGTGTACAATGAGCAGTTCTTC.

This clonotype was seen just once. The chain recombines TRBV6-5 with TRBJ2-7, with TRBD2 as a possible D gene (5 bases). This CDR3 region has 15 residues. Trimming cost V 4 bases and J 8 bases, with 21 bases left between them. Germline CDR1 MNHEY, CDR2 SVGAGI. The CDR3 protein is CASSFSDSASNKQYF. The DNA of the CDR3 is TGTGCCAGCAGTTTCTCGGATTCAGCTAGCAACAAGCAGTACTTC.

With respect to this clonotype: The CDR3 carries no conserved terminal phenylalanine or tryptophan, so it likely arises from a read error. This chain links TRBV11-2 with TRBJ2-2; 9 bases map to TRBD2. Germline loops: CDR1 SGHAT, CDR2 FQNNGV. The CDR3 extends over 15 amino acids. The chain's CDR3 is CTSCLGLAGPGELFL. CDR3 nucleotides: TGTACCAGCTGCTTAGGGCTAGCGGGACCCGGGGAGCTGTTTCTT.

The chain links TRBV30 to TRBJ1-2; tentatively, D is TRBD1 (6 bases). V was clipped by 4 bases and J by 6 bases, with 21 bases between them. The CDR3 sequence is 15 residues long. Germline loops: CDR1 GTSNPN, CDR2 SVGIG (reference sequence). Here the CDR3 DNA reads TGTGCCTGGAAACCCGGACAGTATAGGGGCGATGGCTACACCTTC. It is translated as CAWKPGQYRGDGYTF.

This clonotype was observed at least ten times. The rearrangement joins TRBV28 to TRBJ1-1; possibly TRBD1 for D (5 bases). CDR1 and CDR2 (germline): MDHEN, SYDVKM. Trimming cost V 6 bases and J 0 bases, with 8 bases left between them. This CDR3 is built from 13 residues. The CDR3 DNA is TGTGCCAGCAGGACAGACATGAACACTGAAGCTTTCTTT. Translation gives CASRTDMNTEAFF.

Worth noting for this clonotype: Being one base from a much bigger clone, this may be a read error. The chain recombines TRBV14 with TRBJ2-7; D may correspond to TRBD1 or TRBD2 (6 bases each). The CDR3 is 16 amino acids. CDR1 is SGHDN, CDR2 FVKESK, per germline. Trimming took 1 base from V and 2 from J, leaving 15 bases between them. CDR3 protein: CASSQVGGHRTYEQYF. Here the CDR3 DNA reads TGTGCCAGCAGCCAAGTCGGGGGACATAGAACCTACGAGCAGTACTTC. Full variable domain (outside the CDR3, taken from reference TRBV14 and TRBJ2-7): EAGVTQFPSHSVIEKGQTVTLRCDPISGHDNLYWYRRVMGKEIKFLLHFVKESKQDESGMPNNRFLAERTGGTYSTLKVQPAELEDSGVYFCASSQVGGHRTYEQYFGPGTRLTVT.

A word on this clonotype: One end of the junction fails to match germline, which may point to a read error. This chain links TRBV5-6 with TRBJ2-1, with D tentatively TRBD2 (8 bases). This CDR3 spans 15 amino acids. Germline V lookup: CDR1 SGHDT, CDR2 YYEEEE. In DNA, the CDR3 is TGTGCCATCAGCAGGGGGGTAACTAGCGGCAATGAACAGTTCTTC. Its translation is CAISRGVTSGNEQFF. The full variable domain, with the rest looked up from reference TRBV5-6 and TRBJ2-1, is DAGVTQSPTHLIKTRGQQVTLRCSPKSGHDTVSWYQQALGQGPQFIFQYYEEEERQRGNFPDRFSGHQFPNYSSELNVNALLLGDSALYLCAISRGVTSGNEQFFGPGTRLTVL.

This chain links TRBV29-1 with TRBJ1-2; maybe TRBD1 (5 bases). Trimming removed 7 bases from V and 8 bases from J, with 23 bases in between. The CDR3 contains 14 residues. In germline, CDR1 is SQVTM, CDR2 ANQGSEA. CDR3 region: CSADQGVQKGGYTF. CDR3 coding DNA: TGCAGCGCCGATCAGGGTGTTCAGAAGGGCGGCTACACCTTC.

This clonotype was seen a few times. The chain carries TRBV20-1 and TRBJ2-7; D is unresolved. Trimming took 6 bases from V and 3 from J, leaving 24 bases between them. The V gene's germline CDR1 is DFQATT and CDR2 SNEGSKA (reference sequence). CDR3 length equals 16 residues. CDR3 amino acids: CSATAPVGLAHYEQYF. The CDR3 region has the DNA TGCAGTGCGACGGCCCCGGTCGGGCTGGCGCACTACGAGCAGTACTTC.